This section outlines one T cell receptor (beta chain) sequence together with its context. Its antigen is not identified. The entry originates in a study of T cell repertoires in cytomegalovirus infection. The ends were cut back, 0 bases at V and 4 bases at J, with 9 bases in the middle. From germline, CDR1 is MNHEY and CDR2 SMNVEV (reference sequence). The CDR3 extends over 14 amino acids. MiXCR, run by TCRdb on the reads, gives a single entry per CDR3 protein. The sample consists of 680,000 or so distinct CDR3 sequences, roughly 30% of them appearing once. Overall study results and limits: Cumulated frequencies of public TCR beta families served to identify carriers of CMV plus the relevant HLA.

The V gene is TRBV27, the J gene TRBJ1-2, with D unresolved. This sample comprised cultured PBMCs, obtained from culture after CMV antigen stimulation. The clonotype originates from a human donor in good health (CMV status not recorded). Some clones in this sample may be carry-over from other donors' samples. This chain's CDR3 is CASSLSAVSYGYTF. CDR3 DNA sequence: TGTGCCAGCAGTTTATCTGCGGTGAGCTATGGCTACACCTTC.